This T cell receptor beta chain is from a study of blood T cell repertoires in COVID-19. Study overall: PBMCs, B-cell-depleted T cells, or T cells provided the cDNA or gDNA that made up the material.

Libraries were prepared by immunoSEQ multiplex PCR; TCRdb keeps only in-frame clonotypes and omits some of them. The sample shows a few hundred thousand clones, 83% of them seen only once. In Cohort 3, a recovered donor had either two negative PCRs, clearance, or symptom resolution. Trimming took 0 bases from V and 0 from J; bases not matched to a gene: 5. This CDR3 region has 18 residues. Germline V gene data show CDR1 as SGHDN and CDR2 as FVKESK. The clonotype was recovered from a woman in her forties or fifties who had recovered from COVID-19. This sequence joins TRBV14 and TRBJ2-3; TRBD2 matches at 11 bases. The source material was PBMCs or T cells enriched from blood (not recorded which). Written as DNA, the CDR3 is TGTGCCAGCAGCCAAGATCTAGCGGGAGGATCTAGCACAGATACGCAGTATTTT. Translated, it gives CASSQDLAGGSSTDTQYF. The full variable domain, in which reference TRBV14 and TRBJ2-3 provide the parts outside the CDR3, is EAGVTQFPSHSVIEKGQTVTLRCDPISGHDNLYWYRRVMGKEIKFLLHFVKESKQDESGMPNNRFLAERTGGTYSTLKVQPAELEDSGVYFCASSQDLAGGSSTDTQYFGPGTRLTVL.